This T cell receptor (beta chain) was sequenced for a study of cytomegalovirus exposure and HLA in healthy donors. Study-wide background: There were 100 million to 130 million unique TCR beta sequences, drawn from roughly 200 million T cells, in an earlier analysis.

A note on this clone: The target antigen is unknown.

The PCR used 60 Vbeta and 13 Jbeta primers. The assay was immunoSEQ multiplex PCR, and TCRdb's table has in-frame clones only and misses some. This table holds about 50,000 clones, 70% to 80% found once. Whole-study findings and limits: What was likely a sequencing artifact was a cluster of highly shared sequence variants.

This clonotype was obtained from a woman between 40 and 50 years old in good health and CMV-seropositive. The sequenced material came from PBMCs.

Here the CDR3 reads CASGASGANVLTF. In DNA, the CDR3 is TGCGCCAGCGGGGCGTCTGGGGCCAACGTCCTGACTTTC. The J gene is TRBJ2-6, the V gene TRBV5-1, with D perhaps TRBD1 (5 bases). The CDR3 is made up of 13 amino acids. Trimming took off 7 bases at V and 1 base at J, with 6 bases between the two ends. Germline loops: CDR1 SGHRS, CDR2 YFSETQ.